What follows describes a single TCR beta chain. The target antigen is unknown. The record originates from a study of cytomegalovirus exposure and HLA in healthy donors. Across the study: Researchers previously reported finding about 110 million unique TCR beta sequences from some 180 million T cells.

This PCR relied on a set of 60 Vbeta primers and 13 Jbeta primers. The data were produced by immunoSEQ multiplex PCR, yet TCRdb's version contains in-frame clones alone and is incomplete. This sample carries under 150,000 clones, around 10% of them seen once, and the ten largest clones take less than 2%. Overall study results and limits: Accurate HLA-A and HLA-B prediction from TCR beta sequences was reported for most subjects.

The receptor comes from a male donor in good health and CMV-seronegative. Sequencing used PBMCs.

The CDR3 protein is CSVEDSYEQYF. In nucleotides, the CDR3 is TGCAGCGTTGAAGACTCCTACGAGCAGTACTTC. This chain uses TRBV29-1 with TRBJ2-5; no definite D call. With the DNA end fitting TRBJ2-7 better, the J assignment may be wrong. CDR3 length: 11 amino acids. The germline V gene has CDR1 SQVTM and CDR2 ANQGSEA.